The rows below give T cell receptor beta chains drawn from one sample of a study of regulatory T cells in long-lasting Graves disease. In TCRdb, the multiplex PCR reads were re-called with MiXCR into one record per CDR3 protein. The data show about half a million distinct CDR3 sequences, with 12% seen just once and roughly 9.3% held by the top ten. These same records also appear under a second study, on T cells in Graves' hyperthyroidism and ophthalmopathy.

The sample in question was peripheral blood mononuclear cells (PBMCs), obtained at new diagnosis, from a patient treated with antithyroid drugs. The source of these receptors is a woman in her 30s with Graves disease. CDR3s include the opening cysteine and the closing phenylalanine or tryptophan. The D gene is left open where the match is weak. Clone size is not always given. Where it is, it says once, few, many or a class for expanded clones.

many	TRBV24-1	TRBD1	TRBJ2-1	CATSDLRTTGNNEQFF	TGTGCCACCAGTGATTTGAGGACGACAGGGAACAATGAGCAGTTCTTC
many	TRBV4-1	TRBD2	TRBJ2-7	CASSQDWASGSNNEQYF	TGCGCCAGCAGCCAAGATTGGGCTAGCGGGAGTAACAACGAGCAGTACTTC
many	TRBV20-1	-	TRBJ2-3	CSARDYSTDTQYF	TGCAGTGCTAGAGATTATTCCACAGATACGCAGTATTTT
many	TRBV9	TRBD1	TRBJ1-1	CASSVAGQGKAFF	TGTGCCAGCAGCGTAGCCGGACAGGGAAAAGCTTTCTTT
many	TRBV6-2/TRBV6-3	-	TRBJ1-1	CASSELPLGNTEAFF	TGTGCCAGCAGCGAACTACCACTCGGGAACACTGAAGCTTTCTTT
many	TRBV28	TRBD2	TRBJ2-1	CASRSGIANEQFF	TGTGCCAGCAGAAGCGGGATAGCCAATGAGCAGTTCTTC
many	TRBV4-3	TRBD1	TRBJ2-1	CASSQMDRGRNEQFF	TGCGCCAGCAGCCAGATGGACAGGGGGCGAAATGAGCAGTTCTTC
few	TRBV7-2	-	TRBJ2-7	CASSPSGRSYEQYF	TGTGCCAGCAGCCCCAGCGGCCGCTCCTACGAGCAGTACTTC
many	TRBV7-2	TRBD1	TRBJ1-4	CASSPRGQSEKLFF	TGTGCCAGCAGCCCGAGGGGGCAGAGTGAAAAACTGTTTTTT
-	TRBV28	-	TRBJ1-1	CASSSLILDRNTEAFF	TGTGCCAGCAGTTCCCTCATTTTGGACAGGAACACTGAAGCTTTCTTT
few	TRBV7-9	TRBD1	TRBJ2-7	CASSSLSSGTGGYEQYF	TGTGCCAGCAGCTCCCTTTCTTCCGGGACAGGGGGCTACGAGCAGTACTTC
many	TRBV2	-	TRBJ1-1	CASTAVFF	TGTGCCAGCACTGCGGTCTTCTTT
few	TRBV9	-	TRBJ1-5	CASSISPNSNQPQHF	TGTGCCAGCAGCATTTCCCCGAATAGCAATCAGCCCCAGCATTTT
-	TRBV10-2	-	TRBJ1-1	CASSESQNTEAFF	TGCGCCAGCAGTGAGAGCCAGAACACTGAAGCTTTCTTT
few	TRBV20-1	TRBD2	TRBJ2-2	CSASRLAGDDTGELFF	TGCAGTGCTTCCCGACTAGCGGGAGATGACACCGGGGAGCTGTTTTTT
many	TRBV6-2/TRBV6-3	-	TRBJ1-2	CASKPPRDFNYGYTF	TGTGCCAGCAAACCGCCGAGGGATTTCAACTATGGCTACACCTTC
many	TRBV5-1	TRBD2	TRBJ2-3	CASSLGLAVPTDTQYF	TGCGCCAGCAGCTTAGGACTAGCGGTACCCACAGATACGCAGTATTTT
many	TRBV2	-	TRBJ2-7	CANKKGVSYEQYF	TGTGCCAATAAGAAGGGGGTCTCCTACGAGCAGTACTTC
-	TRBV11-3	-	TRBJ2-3	CANSFLSDTQYF	TGTGCCAACAGCTTCCTTTCAGATACGCAGTATTTT
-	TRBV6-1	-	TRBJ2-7	CSSSQSQGREQYF	TGTTCCAGCAGCCAATCTCAGGGGCGCGAGCAGTACTTC
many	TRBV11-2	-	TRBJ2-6	CASSLVGSGANVLTF	TGTGCCAGCAGCCTCGTCGGATCTGGGGCCAACGTCCTGACTTTC
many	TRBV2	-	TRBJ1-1	CARSISDPNTEAFF	TGTGCCAGGTCAATTTCTGACCCGAACACTGAAGCTTTCTTT
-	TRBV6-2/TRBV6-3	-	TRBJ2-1	CASSYDLVGEQFF	TGTGCCAGCAGTTACGACCTAGTAGGTGAGCAGTTCTTC
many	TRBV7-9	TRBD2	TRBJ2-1	CASSSTSALAYNEQFF	TGTGCCAGCAGCTCCACTAGCGCTCTGGCCTACAATGAGCAGTTCTTC
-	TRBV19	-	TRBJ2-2	CASSIRGLASTGELFF	TGTGCCAGTAGTATACGTGGTCTAGCGAGCACCGGGGAGCTGTTTTTT
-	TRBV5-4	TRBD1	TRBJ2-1	CASSPPGQGGNEQFF	TGTGCCAGCAGCCCACCGGGACAGGGGGGGAATGAGCAGTTCTTC
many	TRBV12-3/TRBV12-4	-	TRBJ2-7	CASSLGSGLGEQYF	TGTGCCAGCAGCCTCGGCAGCGGTTTGGGCGAGCAGTACTTC
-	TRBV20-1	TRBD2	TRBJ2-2	CSARRAGVVPGELFF	TGCAGTGCTAGACGAGCGGGAGTGGTTCCCGGGGAGCTGTTTTTT
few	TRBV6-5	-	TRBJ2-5	CASSYRSGKETQYF	TGTGCCAGCAGTTATCGCAGCGGAAAAGAGACCCAGTACTTC
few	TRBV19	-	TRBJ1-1	CASSGPGQSTEAFF	TGTGCCAGTAGTGGACCCGGACAGAGCACAGAAGCTTTCTTT
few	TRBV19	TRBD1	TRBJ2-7	CASSMKGAPTVYEQYF	TGTGCCAGTAGTATGAAGGGGGCACCCACGGTCTACGAGCAGTACTTC
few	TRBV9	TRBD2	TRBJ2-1	CASSVVVSGREGVNEQFF	TGTGCCAGCAGCGTAGTGGTTAGCGGGAGGGAAGGGGTGAATGAGCAGTTCTTC